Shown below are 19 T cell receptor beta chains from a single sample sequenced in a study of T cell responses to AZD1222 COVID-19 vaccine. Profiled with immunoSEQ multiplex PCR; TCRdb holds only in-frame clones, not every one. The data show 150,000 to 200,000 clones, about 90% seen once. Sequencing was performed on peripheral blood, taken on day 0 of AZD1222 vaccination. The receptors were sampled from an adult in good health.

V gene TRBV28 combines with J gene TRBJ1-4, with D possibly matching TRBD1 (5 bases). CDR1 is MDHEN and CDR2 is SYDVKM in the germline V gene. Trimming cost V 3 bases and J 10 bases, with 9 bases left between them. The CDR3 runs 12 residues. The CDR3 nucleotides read TGTGCCAGCAGTTTTAGGGGTGGAAAACTGTTTTTT. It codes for CASSFRGGKLFF.

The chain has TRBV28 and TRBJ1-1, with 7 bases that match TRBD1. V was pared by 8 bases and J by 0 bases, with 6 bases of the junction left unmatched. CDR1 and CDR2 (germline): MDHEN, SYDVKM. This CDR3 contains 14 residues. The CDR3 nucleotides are TGTGCCAGCCCCAAACAGGGGATGAACACTGAAGCTTTCTTT. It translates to CASPKQGMNTEAFF. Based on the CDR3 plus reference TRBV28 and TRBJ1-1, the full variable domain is DVKVTQSSRYLVKRTGEKVFLECVQDMDHENMFWYRQDPGLGLRLIYFSYDVKMKEKGDIPEGYSVSREKKERFSLILESASTNQTSMYLCASPKQGMNTEAFFGQGTRLTVV.

CDR3 in amino acids: CASSLGGRGPQHF. The CDR3 DNA reads TGTGCCAGCAGCTTGGGGGGAAGAGGGCCCCAGCATTTT. This sequence joins TRBV5-6 and TRBJ1-5; D is uncertain. V was shortened by 0 bases and J by 9 bases, with 10 bases between the two germline ends. Germline V gene data show CDR1 as SGHDT and CDR2 as YYEEEE. The CDR3 consists of 13 residues.

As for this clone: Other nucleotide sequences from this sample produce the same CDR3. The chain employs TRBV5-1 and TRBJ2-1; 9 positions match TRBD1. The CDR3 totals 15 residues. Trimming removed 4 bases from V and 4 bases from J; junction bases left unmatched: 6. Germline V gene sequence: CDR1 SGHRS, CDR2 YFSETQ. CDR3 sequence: CASSPGTGRYNEQFF. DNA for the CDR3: TGCGCCAGCAGCCCGGGGACAGGGCGATACAATGAGCAGTTCTTC.

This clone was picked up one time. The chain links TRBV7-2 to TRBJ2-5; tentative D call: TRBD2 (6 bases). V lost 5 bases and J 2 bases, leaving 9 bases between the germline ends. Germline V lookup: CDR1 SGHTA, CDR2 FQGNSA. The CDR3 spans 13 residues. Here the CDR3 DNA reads TGTGCCAGCAGCCGGGACTGGCAAGAGACCCAGTACTTC. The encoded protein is CASSRDWQETQYF.

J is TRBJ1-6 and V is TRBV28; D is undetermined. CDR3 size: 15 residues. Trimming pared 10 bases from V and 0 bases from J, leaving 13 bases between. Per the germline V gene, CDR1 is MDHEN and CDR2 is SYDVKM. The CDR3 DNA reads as TGTGCCACCTGGACGGCGAGCTCCTATAATTCACCCCTCCACTTT. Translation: CATWTASSYNSPLHF.

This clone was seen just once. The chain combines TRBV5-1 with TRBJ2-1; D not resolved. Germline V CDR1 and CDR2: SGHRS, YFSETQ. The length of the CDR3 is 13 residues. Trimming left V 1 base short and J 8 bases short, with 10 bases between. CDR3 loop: CASSLIGPDEQFF. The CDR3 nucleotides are TGCGCCAGCAGCTTGATCGGGCCCGATGAGCAGTTCTTC.

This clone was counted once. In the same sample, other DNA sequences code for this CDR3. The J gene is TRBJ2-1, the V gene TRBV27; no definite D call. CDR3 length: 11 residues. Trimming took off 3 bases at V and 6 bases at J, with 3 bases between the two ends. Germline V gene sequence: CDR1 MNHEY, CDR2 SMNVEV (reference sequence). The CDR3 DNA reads TGTGCCAGCAGTTTGGGCAATGAGCAGTTCTTC. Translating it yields CASSLGNEQFF.

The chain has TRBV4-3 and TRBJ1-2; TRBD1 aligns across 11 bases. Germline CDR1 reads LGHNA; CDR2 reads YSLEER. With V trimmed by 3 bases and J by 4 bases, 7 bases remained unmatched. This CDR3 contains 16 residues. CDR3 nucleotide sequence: TGCGCCAGCAGCCAGGGGGGACAGGGGGGATTCTATGGCTACACCTTC. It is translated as CASSQGGQGGFYGYTF.

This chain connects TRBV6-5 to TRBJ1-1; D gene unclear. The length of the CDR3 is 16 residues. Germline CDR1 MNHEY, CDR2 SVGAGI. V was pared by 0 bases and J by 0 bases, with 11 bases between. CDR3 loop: CASSYSHGAMNTEAFF. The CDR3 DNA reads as TGTGCCAGCAGTTACTCCCACGGCGCCATGAACACTGAAGCTTTCTTT.

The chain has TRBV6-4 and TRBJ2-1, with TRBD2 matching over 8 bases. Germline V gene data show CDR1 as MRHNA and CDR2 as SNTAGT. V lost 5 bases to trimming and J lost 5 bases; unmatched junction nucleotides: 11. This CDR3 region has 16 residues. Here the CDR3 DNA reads TGTGCCAGCAGTCATGAAGCGGGAGAGTCGGACAATGAGCAGTTCTTC. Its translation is CASSHEAGESDNEQFF.

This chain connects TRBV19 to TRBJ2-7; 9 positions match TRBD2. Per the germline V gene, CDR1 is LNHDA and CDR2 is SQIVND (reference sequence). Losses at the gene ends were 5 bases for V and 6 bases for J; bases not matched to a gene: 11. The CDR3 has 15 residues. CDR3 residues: CASSPGVAGGPEQYF. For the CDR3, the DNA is TGTGCCAGTAGTCCCGGAGTGGCGGGAGGGCCCGAGCAGTACTTC.

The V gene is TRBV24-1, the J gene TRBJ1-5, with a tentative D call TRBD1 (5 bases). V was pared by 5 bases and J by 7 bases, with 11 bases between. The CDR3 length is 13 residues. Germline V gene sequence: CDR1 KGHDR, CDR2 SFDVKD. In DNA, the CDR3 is TGTGCCACCAGTGCGCAGGGCAGCCAGCCCCAGCATTTT. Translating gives CATSAQGSQPQHF.

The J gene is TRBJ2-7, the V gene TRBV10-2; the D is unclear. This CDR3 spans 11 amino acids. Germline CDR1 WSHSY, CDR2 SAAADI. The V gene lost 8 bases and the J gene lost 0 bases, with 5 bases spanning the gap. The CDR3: CASSVSYEQYF. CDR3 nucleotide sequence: TGCGCCAGCTCCGTCTCCTACGAGCAGTACTTC.

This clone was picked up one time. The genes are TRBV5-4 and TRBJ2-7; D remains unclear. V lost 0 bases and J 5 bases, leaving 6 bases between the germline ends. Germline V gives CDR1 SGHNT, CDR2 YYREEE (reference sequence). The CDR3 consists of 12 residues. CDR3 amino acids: CASSLGLDEQYF. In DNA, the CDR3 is TGTGCCAGCAGCTTGGGACTCGACGAGCAGTACTTC.

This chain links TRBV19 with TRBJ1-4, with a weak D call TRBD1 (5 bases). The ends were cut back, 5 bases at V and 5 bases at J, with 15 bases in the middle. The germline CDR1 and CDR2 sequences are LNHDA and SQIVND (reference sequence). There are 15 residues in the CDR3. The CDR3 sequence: CASSALRDGNEKLFF. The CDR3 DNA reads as TGTGCCAGTAGTGCCCTCCGGGACGGAAATGAAAAACTGTTTTTT.

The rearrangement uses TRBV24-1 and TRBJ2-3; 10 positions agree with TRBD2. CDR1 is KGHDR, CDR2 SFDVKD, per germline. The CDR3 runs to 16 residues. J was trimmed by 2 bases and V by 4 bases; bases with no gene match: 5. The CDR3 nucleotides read TGTGCCACCAGTGAGTCCAGCGGGAGGGTCACAGATACGCAGTATTTT. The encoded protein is CATSESSGRVTDTQYF.

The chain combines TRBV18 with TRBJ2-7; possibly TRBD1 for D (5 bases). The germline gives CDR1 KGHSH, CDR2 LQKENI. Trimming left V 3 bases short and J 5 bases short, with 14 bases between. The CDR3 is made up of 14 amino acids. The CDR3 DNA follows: TGTGCCAGCTCACCTTATGCAGGGTCCCACGAGCAGTACTTC. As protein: CASSPYAGSHEQYF.

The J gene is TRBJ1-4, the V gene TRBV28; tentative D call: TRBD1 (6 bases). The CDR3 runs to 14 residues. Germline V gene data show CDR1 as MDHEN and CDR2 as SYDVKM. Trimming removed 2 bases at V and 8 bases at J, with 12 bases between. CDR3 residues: CASSLEAGEEKLFF. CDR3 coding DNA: TGTGCCAGCAGTTTAGAGGCAGGGGAAGAAAAACTGTTTTTT.